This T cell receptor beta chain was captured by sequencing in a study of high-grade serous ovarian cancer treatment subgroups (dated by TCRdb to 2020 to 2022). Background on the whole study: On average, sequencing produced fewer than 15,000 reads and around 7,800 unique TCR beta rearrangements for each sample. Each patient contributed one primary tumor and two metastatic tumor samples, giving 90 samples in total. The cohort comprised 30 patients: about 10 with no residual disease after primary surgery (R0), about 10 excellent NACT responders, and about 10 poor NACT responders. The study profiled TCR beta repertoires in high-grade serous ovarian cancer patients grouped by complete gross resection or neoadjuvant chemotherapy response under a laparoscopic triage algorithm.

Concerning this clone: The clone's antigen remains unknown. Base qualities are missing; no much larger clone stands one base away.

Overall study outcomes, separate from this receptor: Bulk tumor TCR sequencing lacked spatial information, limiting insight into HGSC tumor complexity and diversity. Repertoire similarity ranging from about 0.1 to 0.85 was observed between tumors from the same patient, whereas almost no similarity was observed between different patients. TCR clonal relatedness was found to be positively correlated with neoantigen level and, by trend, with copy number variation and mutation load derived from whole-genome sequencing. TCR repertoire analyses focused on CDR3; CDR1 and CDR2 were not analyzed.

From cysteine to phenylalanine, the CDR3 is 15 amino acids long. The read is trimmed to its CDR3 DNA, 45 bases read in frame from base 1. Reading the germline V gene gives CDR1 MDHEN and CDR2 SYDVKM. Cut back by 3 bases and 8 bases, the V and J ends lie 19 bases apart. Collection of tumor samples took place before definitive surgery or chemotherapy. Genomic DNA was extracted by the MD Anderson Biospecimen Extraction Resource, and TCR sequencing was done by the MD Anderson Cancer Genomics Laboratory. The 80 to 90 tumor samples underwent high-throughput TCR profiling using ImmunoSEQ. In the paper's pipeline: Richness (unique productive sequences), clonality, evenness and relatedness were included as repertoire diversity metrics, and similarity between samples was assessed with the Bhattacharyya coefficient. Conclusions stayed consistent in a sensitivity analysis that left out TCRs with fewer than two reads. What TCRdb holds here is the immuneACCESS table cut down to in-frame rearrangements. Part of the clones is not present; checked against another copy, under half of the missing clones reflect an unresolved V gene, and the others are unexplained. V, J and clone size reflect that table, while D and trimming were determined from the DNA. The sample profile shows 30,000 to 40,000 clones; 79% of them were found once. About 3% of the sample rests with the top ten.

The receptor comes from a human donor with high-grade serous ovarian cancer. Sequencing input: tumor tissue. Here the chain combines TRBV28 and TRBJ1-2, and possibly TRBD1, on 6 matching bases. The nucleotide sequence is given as TGTGCCAGCAGTTTGACGCATGCCCGGGACACAGGCTACACCTTC. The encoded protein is CASSLTHARDTGYTF.